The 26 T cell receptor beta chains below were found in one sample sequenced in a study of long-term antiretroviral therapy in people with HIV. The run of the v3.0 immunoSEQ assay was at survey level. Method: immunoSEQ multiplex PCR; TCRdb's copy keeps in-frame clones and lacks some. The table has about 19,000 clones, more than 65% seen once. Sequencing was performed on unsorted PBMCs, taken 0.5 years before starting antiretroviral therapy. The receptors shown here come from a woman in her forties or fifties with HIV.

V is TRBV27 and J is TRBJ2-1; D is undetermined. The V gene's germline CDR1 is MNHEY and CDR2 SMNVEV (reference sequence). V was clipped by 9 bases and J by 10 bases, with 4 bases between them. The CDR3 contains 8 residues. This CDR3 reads CARVEQFF. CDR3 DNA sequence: TGTGCCAGAGTAGAGCAGTTCTTC.

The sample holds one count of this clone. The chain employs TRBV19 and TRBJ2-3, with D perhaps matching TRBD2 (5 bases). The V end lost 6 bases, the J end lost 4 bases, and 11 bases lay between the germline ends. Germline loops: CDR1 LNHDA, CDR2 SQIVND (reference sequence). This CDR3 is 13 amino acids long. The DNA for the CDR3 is TGTGCCAGTAGCGGGATGATCCCAGATACGCAGTATTTT. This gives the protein CASSGMIPDTQYF.

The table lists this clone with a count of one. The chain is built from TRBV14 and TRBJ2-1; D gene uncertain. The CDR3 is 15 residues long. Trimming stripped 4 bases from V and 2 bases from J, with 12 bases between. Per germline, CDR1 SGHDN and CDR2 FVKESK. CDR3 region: CASSPPSPTYNEQFF. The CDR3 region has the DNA TGTGCCAGCAGCCCCCCGAGCCCGACCTACAATGAGCAGTTCTTC.

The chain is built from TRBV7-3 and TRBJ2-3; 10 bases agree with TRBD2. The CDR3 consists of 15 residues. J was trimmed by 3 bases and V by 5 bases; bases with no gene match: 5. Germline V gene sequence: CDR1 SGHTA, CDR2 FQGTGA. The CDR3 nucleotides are TGTGCCAGCAGCAGCGGGGGGGCCATGACAGATACGCAGTATTTT. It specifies CASSSGGAMTDTQYF.

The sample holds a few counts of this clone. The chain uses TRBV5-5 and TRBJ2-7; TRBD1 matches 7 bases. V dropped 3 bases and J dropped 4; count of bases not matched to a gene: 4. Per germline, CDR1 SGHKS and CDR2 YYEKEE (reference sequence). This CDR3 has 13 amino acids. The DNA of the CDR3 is TGTGCCAGCAGCTCGACAGGGATGTACGAGCAGTACGTC. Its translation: CASSSTGMYEQYV.

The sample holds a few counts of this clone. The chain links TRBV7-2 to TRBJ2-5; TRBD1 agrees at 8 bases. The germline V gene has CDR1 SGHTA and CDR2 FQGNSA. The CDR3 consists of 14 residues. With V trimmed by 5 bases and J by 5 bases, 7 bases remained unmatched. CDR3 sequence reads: CASSPAGGGETQYF. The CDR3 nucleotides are TGTGCCAGCAGCCCGGCAGGGGGCGGGGAGACCCAGTACTTC.

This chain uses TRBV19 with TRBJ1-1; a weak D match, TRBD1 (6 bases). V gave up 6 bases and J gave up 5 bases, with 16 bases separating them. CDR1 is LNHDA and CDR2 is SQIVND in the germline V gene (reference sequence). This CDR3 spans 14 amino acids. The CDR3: CASSRGTGWTEAFF. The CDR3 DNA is TGTGCCAGTAGCCGAGGAACAGGGTGGACTGAAGCTTTCTTT. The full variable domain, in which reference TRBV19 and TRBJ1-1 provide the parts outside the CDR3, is DGGITQSPKYLFRKEGQNVTLSCEQNLNHDAMYWYRQDPGQGLRLIYYSQIVNDFQKGDIAEGYSVSREKKESFPLTVTSAQKNPTAFYLCASSRGTGWTEAFFGQGTRLTVV.

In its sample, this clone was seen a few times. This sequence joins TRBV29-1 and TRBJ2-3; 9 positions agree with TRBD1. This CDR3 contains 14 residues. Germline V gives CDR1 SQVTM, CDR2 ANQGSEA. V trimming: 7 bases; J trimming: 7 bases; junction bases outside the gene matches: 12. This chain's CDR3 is CSGWTGVGVNTQYF. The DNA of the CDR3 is TGCAGCGGCTGGACAGGGGTGGGTGTTAATACGCAGTATTTT.

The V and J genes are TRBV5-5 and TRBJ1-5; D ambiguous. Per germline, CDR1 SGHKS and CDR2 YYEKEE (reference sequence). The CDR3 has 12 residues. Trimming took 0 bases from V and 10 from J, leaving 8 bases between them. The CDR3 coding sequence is TGTGCCAGCAGCTTGGATGGTCGTCCCCAGCATTTT. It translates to CASSLDGRPQHF.

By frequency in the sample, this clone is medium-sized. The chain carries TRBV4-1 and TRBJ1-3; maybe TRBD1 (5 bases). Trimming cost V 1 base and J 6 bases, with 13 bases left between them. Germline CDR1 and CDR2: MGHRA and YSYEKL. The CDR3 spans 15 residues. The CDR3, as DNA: TGCGCCAGCAGCCAAGTCAGGGTGCAGGAAAACACCATATATTTT. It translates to CASSQVRVQENTIYF.

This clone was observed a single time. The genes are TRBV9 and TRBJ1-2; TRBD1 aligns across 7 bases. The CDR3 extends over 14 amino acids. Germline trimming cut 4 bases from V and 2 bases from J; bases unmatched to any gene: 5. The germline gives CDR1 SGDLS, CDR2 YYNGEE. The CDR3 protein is CASSPSRGNYGYTF. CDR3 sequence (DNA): TGTGCCAGCAGCCCCAGCAGGGGGAACTATGGCTACACCTTC. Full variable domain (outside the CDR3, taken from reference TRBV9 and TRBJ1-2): DSGVTQTPKHLITATGQRVTLRCSPRSGDLSVYWYQQSLDQGLQFLIQYYNGEERAKGNILERFSAQQFPDLHSELNLSSLELGDSALYFCASSPSRGNYGYTFGSGTRLTVV.

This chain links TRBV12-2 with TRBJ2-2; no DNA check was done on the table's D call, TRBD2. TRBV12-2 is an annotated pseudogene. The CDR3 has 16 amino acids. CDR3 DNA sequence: TGTGCAAGTCGCTTAGGACTAGCGGGGCACACCGGGGAGCTGTTTTTT. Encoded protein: CASRLGLAGHTGELFF.

The CDR3 here is CASSFSLPGQGNTGELFF. The CDR3 DNA follows: TGTGCCAGCAGCTTCTCCTTACCGGGACAGGGTAACACCGGGGAGCTGTTTTTT. The chain combines TRBV11-2 with TRBJ2-2; 9 bases are shared with TRBD1. Germline V CDR1 and CDR2: SGHAT, FQNNGV. This CDR3 contains 18 residues. V lost 3 bases and J lost 2; bases outside the gene matches: 10.

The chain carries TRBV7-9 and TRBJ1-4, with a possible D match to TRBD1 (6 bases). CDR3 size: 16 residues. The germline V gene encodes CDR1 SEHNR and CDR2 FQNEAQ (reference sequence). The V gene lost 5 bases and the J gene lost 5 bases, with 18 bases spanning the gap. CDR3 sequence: CASSLRAAGVNEKLFF. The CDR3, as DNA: TGTGCCAGCAGCCTTAGGGCGGCAGGGGTAAATGAAAAACTGTTTTTT.

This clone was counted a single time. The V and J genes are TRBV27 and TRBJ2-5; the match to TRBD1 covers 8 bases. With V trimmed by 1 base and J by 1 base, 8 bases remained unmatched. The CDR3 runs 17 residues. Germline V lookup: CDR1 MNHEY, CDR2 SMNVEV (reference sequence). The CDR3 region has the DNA TGTGCCAGCAGTTTATTATGGGACAGGACTTCCCAAGAGACCCAGTACTTC. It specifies CASSLLWDRTSQETQYF.

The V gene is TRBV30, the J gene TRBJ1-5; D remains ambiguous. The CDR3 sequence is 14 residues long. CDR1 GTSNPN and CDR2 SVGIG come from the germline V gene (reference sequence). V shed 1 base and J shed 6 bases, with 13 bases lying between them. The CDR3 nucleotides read TGTGCCTGGAGTGAGTATGGAGTCGGTCAGCCCCAGCATTTT. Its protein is CAWSEYGVGQPQHF.

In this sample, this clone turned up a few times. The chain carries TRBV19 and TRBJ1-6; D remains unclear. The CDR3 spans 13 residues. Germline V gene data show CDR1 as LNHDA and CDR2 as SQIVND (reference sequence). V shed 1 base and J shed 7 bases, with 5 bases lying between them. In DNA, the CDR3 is TGTGCCAGTAGTATAGTCGGAAATTCACCCCTCCACTTT. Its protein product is CASSIVGNSPLHF. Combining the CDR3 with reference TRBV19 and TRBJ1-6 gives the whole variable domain DGGITQSPKYLFRKEGQNVTLSCEQNLNHDAMYWYRQDPGQGLRLIYYSQIVNDFQKGDIAEGYSVSREKKESFPLTVTSAQKNPTAFYLCASSIVGNSPLHFGNGTRLTVT.

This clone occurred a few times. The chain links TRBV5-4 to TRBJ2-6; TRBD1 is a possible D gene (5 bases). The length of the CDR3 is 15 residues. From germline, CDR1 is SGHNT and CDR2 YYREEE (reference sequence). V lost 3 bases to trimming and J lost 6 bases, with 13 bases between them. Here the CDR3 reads CASSSFSREANVLTF. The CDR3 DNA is TGTGCCAGCAGCTCCTTTTCCAGGGAGGCCAACGTCCTGACTTTC.

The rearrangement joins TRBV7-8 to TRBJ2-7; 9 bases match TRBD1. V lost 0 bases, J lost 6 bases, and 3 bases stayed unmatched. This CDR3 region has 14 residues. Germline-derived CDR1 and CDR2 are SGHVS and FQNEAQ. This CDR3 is CASSLARQGGEQYV. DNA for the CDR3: TGTGCCAGCAGCTTAGCAAGACAGGGGGGCGAGCAGTACGTC.

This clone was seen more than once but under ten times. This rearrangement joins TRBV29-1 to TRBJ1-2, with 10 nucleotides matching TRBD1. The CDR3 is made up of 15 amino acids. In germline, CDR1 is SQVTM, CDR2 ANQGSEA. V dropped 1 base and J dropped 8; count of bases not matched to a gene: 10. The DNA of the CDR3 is TGCAGCGTTGAAGCCGGGACAGGGGCCTCGGGCGGCTACACCTTC. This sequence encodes CSVEAGTGASGGYTF.

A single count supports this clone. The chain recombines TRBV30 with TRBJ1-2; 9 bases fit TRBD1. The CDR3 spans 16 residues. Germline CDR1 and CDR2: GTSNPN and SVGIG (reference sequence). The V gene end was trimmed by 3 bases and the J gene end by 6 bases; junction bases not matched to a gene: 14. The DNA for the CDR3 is TGTGCCTGGAGGGGCAACTACAGGGGGCGCGGGGATGGCTACACCTTC. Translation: CAWRGNYRGRGDGYTF.

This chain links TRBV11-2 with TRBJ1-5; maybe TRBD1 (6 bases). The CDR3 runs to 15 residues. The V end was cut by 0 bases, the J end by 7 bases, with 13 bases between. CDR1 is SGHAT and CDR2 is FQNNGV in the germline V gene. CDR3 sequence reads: CASSLDPGGGQPQHF. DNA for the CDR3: TGTGCCAGCAGCTTAGATCCCGGAGGGGGACAGCCCCAGCATTTT.

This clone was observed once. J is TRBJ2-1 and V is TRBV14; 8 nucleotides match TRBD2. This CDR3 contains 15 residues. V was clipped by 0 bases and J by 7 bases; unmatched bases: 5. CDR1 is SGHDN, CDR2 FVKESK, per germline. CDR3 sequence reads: CASSQDGGTRNEQFF. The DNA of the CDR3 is TGTGCCAGCAGCCAAGATGGGGGGACTAGGAATGAGCAGTTCTTC.

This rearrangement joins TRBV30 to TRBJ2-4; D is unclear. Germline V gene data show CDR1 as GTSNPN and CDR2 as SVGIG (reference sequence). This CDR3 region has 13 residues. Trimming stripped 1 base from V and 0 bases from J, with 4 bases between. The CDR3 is CAWSEGAKNIQYF. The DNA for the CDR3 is TGTGCCTGGAGTGAGGGAGCCAAAAACATTCAGTACTTC. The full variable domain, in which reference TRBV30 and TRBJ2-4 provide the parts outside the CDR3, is SQTIHQWPATLVQPVGSPLSLECTVEGTSNPNLYWYRQAAGRGLQLLFYSVGIGQISSEVPQNLSASRPQDRQFILSSKKLLLSDSGFYLCAWSEGAKNIQYFGAGTRLSVL.

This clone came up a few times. The DNA of the CDR3 is TGTGCCAGCAGCGTAGCTACTTCGACGGGGGGGAGCACAGATACGCAGTATTTT. This codes for CASSVATSTGGSTDTQYF. The gene calls are TRBV9 and TRBJ2-3; TRBD2 matches 8 bases. This CDR3 has 18 residues. CDR1 SGDLS and CDR2 YYNGEE come from the germline V gene. After removal of 0 bases from V and 0 bases from J, the junction contained 9 bases not matched to a gene.

CDR3 nucleotide sequence: TGCGCCAGCAGGTGGTCTCTTACCTACGAGCAGTACTTC. It is translated as CASRWSLTYEQYF. The rearrangement uses TRBV10-2 and TRBJ2-7; no reliable D call. The CDR3 is 13 amino acids. Germline loops: CDR1 WSHSY, CDR2 SAAADI. V lost 6 bases and J 2 bases, leaving 11 bases between the germline ends.